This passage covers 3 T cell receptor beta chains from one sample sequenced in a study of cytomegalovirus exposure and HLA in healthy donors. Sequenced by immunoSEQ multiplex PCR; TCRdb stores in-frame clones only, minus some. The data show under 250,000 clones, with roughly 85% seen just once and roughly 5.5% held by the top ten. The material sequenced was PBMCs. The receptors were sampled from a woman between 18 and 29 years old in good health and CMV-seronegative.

CDR3 DNA sequence: TGTGCCACCAGCCCGAGAGGGGACACCGGGGAGCTGTTTTTT. Protein sequence: CATSPRGDTGELFF. The rearrangement uses TRBV15 and TRBJ2-2; D may match TRBD1 or TRBD2 (5 bases each). V lost 5 bases, J lost 3 bases, and 10 bases lay in between. The germline V gene encodes CDR1 LNHNV and CDR2 YYDKDF (reference sequence). The CDR3 length is 14 residues.

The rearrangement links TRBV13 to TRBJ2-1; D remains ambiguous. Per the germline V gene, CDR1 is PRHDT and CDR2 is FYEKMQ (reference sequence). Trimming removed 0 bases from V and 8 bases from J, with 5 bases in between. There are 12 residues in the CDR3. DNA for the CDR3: TGTGCCAGCAGCTTAGGTAACTATGAGCAGTTCTTC. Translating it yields CASSLGNYEQFF.

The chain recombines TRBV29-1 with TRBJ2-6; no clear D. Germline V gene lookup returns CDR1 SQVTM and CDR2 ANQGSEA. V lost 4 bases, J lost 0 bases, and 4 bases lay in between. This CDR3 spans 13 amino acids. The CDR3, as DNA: TGCAGCGTTGTGGGCTCTGGGGCCAACGTCCTGACTTTC. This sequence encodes CSVVGSGANVLTF. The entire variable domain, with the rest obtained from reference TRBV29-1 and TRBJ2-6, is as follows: SAVISQKPSRDICQRGTSLTIQCQVDSQVTMMFWYRQQPGQSLTLIATANQGSEATYESGFVIDKFPISRPNLTFSTLTVSNMSPEDSSIYLCSVVGSGANVLTFGAGSRLTVL.